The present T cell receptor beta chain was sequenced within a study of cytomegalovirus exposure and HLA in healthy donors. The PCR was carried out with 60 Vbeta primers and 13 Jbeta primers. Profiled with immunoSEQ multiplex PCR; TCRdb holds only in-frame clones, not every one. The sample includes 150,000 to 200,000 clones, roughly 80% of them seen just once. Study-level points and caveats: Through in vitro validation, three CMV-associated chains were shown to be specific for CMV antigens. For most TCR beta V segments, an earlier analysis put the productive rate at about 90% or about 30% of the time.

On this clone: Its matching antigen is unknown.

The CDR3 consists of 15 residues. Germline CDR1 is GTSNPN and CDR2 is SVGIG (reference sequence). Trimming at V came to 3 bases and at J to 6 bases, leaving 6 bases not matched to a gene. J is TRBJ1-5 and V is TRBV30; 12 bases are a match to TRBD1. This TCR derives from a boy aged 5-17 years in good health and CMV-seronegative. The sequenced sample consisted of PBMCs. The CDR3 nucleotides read TGTGCCTGGAGCTCCGGGACAGGGGGCTTTCAGCCCCAGCATTTT. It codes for CAWSSGTGGFQPQHF.